The T cell receptor beta chain under discussion was sequenced for a study of T cells expressing NK-cell markers. As for the study in general: Sorted CD3+CD56+NKG2C+, CD3+CD56+NKG2C- and CD3+CD56-NKG2C+ T cells supplied TCR beta repertoires.

Germline V gives CDR1 KGHSH, CDR2 LQKENI. This CDR3 spans 14 amino acids. TCRdb re-called the 5' RACE reads and shows each CDR3 protein once, DNA omitted. The sample table sets out about 410,000 distinct CDR3 sequences. The sequenced sample was blood T cells: a sorted CD56 or NKG2C T cell subset, CD4+ or CD8+ T cells, or bulk PBMC T cells (not recorded which). The chain is built from TRBV18 and TRBJ1-6; TCRdb calls TRBD1, which cannot be checked without DNA. This sequence originates from a woman in her forties or fifties in good health. CDR3 region: CASSPGGANSPLHF.